These 14 T cell receptor beta chains came from one sample sequenced in a study of response to subunit inactivated influenza vaccine. One entry per CDR3 protein results from TCRdb running MiXCR on the RT-PCR reads. This sample has around 200,000 distinct CDR3 sequences, with 14% found just once. Here the sequenced sample was CD8+ T cells sorted from PBMCs, taken roughly 5 days after vaccination. These receptors all come from a man in his forties or fifties who received an inactivated influenza vaccine.

This clonotype was detected a few times. The chain combines TRBV7-8 with TRBJ2-7, with a tentative D call TRBD1 (7 bases). CDR1 SGHVS and CDR2 FQNEAQ come from the germline V gene. The V end lost 5 bases, the J end lost 0 bases, and 14 bases lay between the germline ends. CDR3 length: 15 residues. The CDR3 DNA reads TGTGCCAGCAGCCAGGGGGGTCTGTTCTCCTACGAGCAGTACTTC. It specifies CASSQGGLFSYEQYF.

This clonotype has only a few counts. The V gene is TRBV5-6, the J gene TRBJ1-3; 8 bases line up with TRBD1. Trimming took 9 bases from V and 3 from J; bases not matched to a gene: 8. Germline V CDR1 and CDR2: SGHDT, YYEEEE. This CDR3 contains 14 residues. CDR3 region: CATSTTGDGNTIYF. CDR3 nucleotide sequence: TGTGCCACCTCTACGACAGGGGATGGAAACACCATATATTTT. Based on the CDR3 plus reference TRBV5-6 and TRBJ1-3, the full variable domain is DAGVTQSPTHLIKTRGQQVTLRCSPKSGHDTVSWYQQALGQGPQFIFQYYEEEERQRGNFPDRFSGHQFPNYSSELNVNALLLGDSALYLCATSTTGDGNTIYFGEGSWLTVV.

This clonotype has more than one count but fewer than ten. The chain employs TRBV4-2 and TRBJ2-5; TRBD2 aligns across 7 bases. This CDR3 is built from 17 residues. J gave up 1 base and V 1 base, and 9 bases lay outside the gene matches. CDR1 and CDR2 from the germline V gene are LGHNA and YNFKEQ. The CDR3 bases are TGTGCCAGCAGCCAAGTGCCGGGCGGGGGATTCCAAGAGACCCAGTACTTC. Translation: CASSQVPGGGFQETQYF.

This clonotype turned up a few times. This chain joins TRBV12-3 or TRBV12-4 and TRBJ1-2; TRBD1 aligns across 7 bases. The CDR3 length is 16 residues. The V segment lost 6 bases and the J segment 4 bases; nucleotides outside the gene matches: 14. CDR3 nucleotide sequence: TGTGCCAGCAGCACCGGGACAGTCGGTTTTGGCTATGGCTACACCTTC. Translating it yields CASSTGTVGFGYGYTF.

This clonotype was seen a handful of times. This chain uses TRBV28 with TRBJ2-5; 7 positions match TRBD2. CDR1 and CDR2 (germline): MDHEN, SYDVKM. With V trimmed by 4 bases and J by 4 bases, 9 bases remained unmatched. The CDR3 has 15 residues. The CDR3 DNA reads TGTGCCAGCAGTTCCATTGGGAGGGGAGGAGAGACCCAGTACTTC. It is translated as CASSSIGRGGETQYF. Combining the CDR3 with reference TRBV28 and TRBJ2-5 gives the whole variable domain DVKVTQSSRYLVKRTGEKVFLECVQDMDHENMFWYRQDPGLGLRLIYFSYDVKMKEKGDIPEGYSVSREKKERFSLILESASTNQTSMYLCASSSIGRGGETQYFGPGTRLLVL.

Only a few counts were recorded for this clonotype. The chain combines TRBV27 with TRBJ2-7; a possible D gene is TRBD1 (5 bases). Trimming cost V 2 bases and J 2 bases, with 16 bases left between them. The CDR3 has 16 amino acids. From germline, CDR1 is MNHEY and CDR2 SMNVEV (reference sequence). The CDR3 region has the DNA TGTGCCAGCAGTTTAGTTGCGGCAGGACAAGCCTACGAGCAGTACTTC. Translated, it gives CASSLVAAGQAYEQYF.

This clonotype was counted between two and nine times. The genes are TRBV9 and TRBJ2-7; D remains ambiguous. The CDR3 length is 13 residues. Looked up from germline, CDR1 is SGDLS and CDR2 is YYNGEE. Trimming took 3 bases from V and 0 from J, leaving 7 bases between them. The CDR3 nucleotides read TGTGCCAGCAGCGACGGATACTCCTACGAGCAGTACTTC. Its protein product is CASSDGYSYEQYF.

The rearrangement links TRBV18 to TRBJ1-2; 7 positions match TRBD1. Germline V CDR1 and CDR2: KGHSH, LQKENI. V lost 3 bases and J lost 3; bases outside the gene matches: 1. The CDR3 covers 13 residues. The CDR3 loop reads CASSPGQHYGYTF. DNA for the CDR3: TGTGCCAGCTCACCGGGACAGCACTATGGCTACACCTTC.

This clonotype came up a few times. This chain links TRBV7-2 with TRBJ1-2, with D unresolved. The CDR3 is 15 residues long. Between the trimmed V and J ends, which lost 1 base and 5 bases, there was a span of 14 bases. The germline V gene encodes CDR1 SGHTA and CDR2 FQGNSA. CDR3 DNA: TGTGCCAGCAGCTTAGAGGTCGGGAGGGTTTATGGCTACACCTTC. Translation: CASSLEVGRVYGYTF.

This clonotype appeared a few times. In DNA, the CDR3 is TGCGCCAGCAGCCGTCCGGGACAGTCAGCCCAGTACTTC. This translates into CASSRPGQSAQYF. The V and J genes are TRBV4-1 and TRBJ2-5, with 7 positions matching TRBD1. CDR1 and CDR2 (germline): MGHRA, YSYEKL. CDR3 size: 13 residues. The V and J ends lost 4 bases and 9 bases, in that order; junction bases with no gene match: 8.

This clonotype has just a few counts. The chain recombines TRBV7-2 with TRBJ1-5; 10 bases align to TRBD1. This CDR3 is built from 17 residues. Germline trimming cut 2 bases from V and 7 bases from J; bases unmatched to any gene: 11. Germline assignment: CDR1 SGHTA and CDR2 FQGNSA. The CDR3 region has the DNA TGTGCCAGCAGCTTACCGGGACAGGGGCGTTTCGGGCAGCCCCAGCATTTT. It is translated as CASSLPGQGRFGQPQHF.

This clonotype has only a few counts. V and J are TRBV28 and TRBJ2-7; TRBD1 aligns across 8 bases. Trimming removed 6 bases from V and 3 bases from J; junction bases left unmatched: 7. Per the germline V gene, CDR1 is MDHEN and CDR2 is SYDVKM. There are 14 residues in the CDR3. Written as DNA, the CDR3 is TGTGCCAGCAGGGAGACAGGGGCGGGCTACGAGCAGTACTTC. It specifies CASRETGAGYEQYF. Based on the CDR3 plus reference TRBV28 and TRBJ2-7, the full variable domain is DVKVTQSSRYLVKRTGEKVFLECVQDMDHENMFWYRQDPGLGLRLIYFSYDVKMKEKGDIPEGYSVSREKKERFSLILESASTNQTSMYLCASRETGAGYEQYFGPGTRLTVT.

This clonotype came up a few times. The V and J genes are TRBV6-2 or TRBV6-3 and TRBJ2-2; D possibly corresponds to TRBD2 (5 bases). CDR1 and CDR2 from the germline V gene are MNHEY and SVGEGT. The CDR3 length is 15 residues. V was cut by 6 bases and J by 1 base, with 12 bases left in between. The CDR3, as DNA: TGTGCCAGCAGCCAACAACGGGGGAACACCGGGGAGCTGTTTTTT. The encoded protein is CASSQQRGNTGELFF.

This clonotype was recorded only once. V usage is TRBV7-9 and J usage is TRBJ2-5, with D possibly matching TRBD1 (5 bases). Germline assignment: CDR1 SEHNR and CDR2 FQNEAQ (reference sequence). The germline V and J ends were trimmed by 5 bases and 4 bases, with 17 bases remaining between them. CDR3 size: 15 residues. As DNA, the CDR3 is TGTGCCAGCAGCCCAAGACAGACCCCTCGAGAGACCCAGTACTTC. Translated: CASSPRQTPRETQYF.